The sequence of this TCR beta chain was determined in a study of blood T cells in healthy people across ages. Study-level background: Capture via template switching afforded approximately one barcoded beta molecule per two T cells. Whole-study results and caveats: As age increased, TCR beta diversity per million T cells fell in a roughly linear fashion.

This clonotype was observed a few times. Its antigen is not known. The CDR3 totals 15 residues. Next came a second PCR, run for about 7 to 12 cycles, which used a sample-barcoded 5' primer along with a J-beta primer mix. TCRdb redid the calling of the 5' RACE reads with MiXCR, one entry per CDR3 protein. The table records 1.5 million to 2 million distinct CDR3 sequences, 25% to 30% of them present only once. The sequencing input was blood. The clonotype originates from a woman in her 30s in good health. The V gene is TRBV12-3 or TRBV12-4, the J gene TRBJ2-5; possibly TRBD1 or TRBD2 for D (5 bases each). Near its end, the DNA agrees better with TRBJ2-7, so the J call may be wrong. The CDR3 is CASSASGTRRSEQYF. CDR3 sequence (DNA): TGTGCCAGCAGTGCCTCGGGGACGAGACGCAGCGAGCAGTACTTC.